This entry features one T cell receptor beta chain sequence. What it recognizes is unknown. This sample is part of a study of blood T cells in healthy people across ages. Whole-study findings and limits: Researchers deemed the diversity estimates from one million T cells underestimates. Any changes in expanded clonotypes were possibly confounded, as donor CMV status remained unknown. Roughly linear age-related decline in beta diversity appeared, significant by age around 42. The percentage of naive T cells correlated strongly with TCR beta diversity.

With a J-beta primer mix and a sample-barcoded 5' primer, a second PCR ran about 6 to 11 cycles. TCRdb ran MiXCR on the 5' RACE reads and lists one entry per CDR3 protein. This sample carries 870,000 or so distinct CDR3 sequences, around 30% of them seen once, and the ten largest clones take 17%. Germline CDR1 DFQATT, CDR2 SNEGSKA (reference sequence). V shed 3 bases and J shed 2 bases, with 13 bases lying between them. This CDR3 has 15 amino acids. The chain combines TRBV20-1 with TRBJ2-2; D is unresolved. The TCR originated in an elderly woman in good health. Sequencing was performed on blood. This CDR3 reads CSASPWGLNTGELFF. CDR3 DNA: TGCAGTGCTAGTCCGTGGGGTTTAAACACCGGGGAGCTGTTTTTT.